This T cell receptor beta chain originates from a study of CD8+ T cells in alopecia areata. Overall study context: Treated individuals took tofacitinib by mouth, 5 to 10 mg twice daily.

The J segment lost 6 bases and the V segment lost 4 bases, leaving 14 bases of the junction unmatched. Germline values: CDR1 MNHEY, CDR2 SMNVEV (reference sequence). The CDR3 consists of 17 residues. Overall study findings and caveats: Sequence data from scalp samples additionally include resident alphabeta T cells of normal skin. The study found higher clonality in lesional than normal scalp, especially in alopecia totalis/universalis.

Specimens obtained from alopecia areata patients comprised lesional scalp punch biopsies and peripheral blood. Extracted RNA was reverse transcribed, and the resulting cDNA served as sequencing template. Measured with immunoSEQ multiplex PCR; TCRdb has only the in-frame clones, and not every one. Here the sample spans 100,000 to 150,000 clones, 49% being singletons. This clone was detected once. Its antigen is currently unknown. The genes are TRBV27 and TRBJ2-1, with TRBD1 matching 8 bases. The sequence was collected from a human donor with alopecia areata. Sample: CD8+ T cells sorted from blood, taken at week 0. The DNA of the CDR3 is TGTGCCAGCAGTTATCCCCCCGGGACAGGTGTATTCAATGAGCAGTTCTTC. Amino acid sequence: CASSYPPGTGVFNEQFF.